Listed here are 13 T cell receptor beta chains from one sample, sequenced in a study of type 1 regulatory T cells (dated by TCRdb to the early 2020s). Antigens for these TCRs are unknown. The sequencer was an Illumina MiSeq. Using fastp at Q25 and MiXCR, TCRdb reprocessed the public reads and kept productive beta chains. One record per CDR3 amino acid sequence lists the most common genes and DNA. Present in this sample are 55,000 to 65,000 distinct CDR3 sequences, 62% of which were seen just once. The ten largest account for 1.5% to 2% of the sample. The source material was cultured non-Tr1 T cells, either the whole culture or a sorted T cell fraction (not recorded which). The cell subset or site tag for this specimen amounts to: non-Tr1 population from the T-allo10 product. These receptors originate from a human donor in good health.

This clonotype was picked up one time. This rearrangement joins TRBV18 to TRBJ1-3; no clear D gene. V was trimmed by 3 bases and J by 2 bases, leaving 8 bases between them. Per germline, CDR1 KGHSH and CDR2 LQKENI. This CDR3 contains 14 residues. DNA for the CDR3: TGTGCCAGCTCACCTGGAGGGACTGGAAACACCATATATTTT. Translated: CASSPGGTGNTIYF.

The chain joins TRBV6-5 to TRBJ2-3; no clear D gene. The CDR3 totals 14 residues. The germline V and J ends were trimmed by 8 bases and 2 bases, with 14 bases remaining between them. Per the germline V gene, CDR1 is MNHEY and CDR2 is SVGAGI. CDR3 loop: CASQPNPVTDTQYF. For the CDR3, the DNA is TGTGCCAGCCAACCAAATCCTGTCACAGATACGCAGTATTTT.

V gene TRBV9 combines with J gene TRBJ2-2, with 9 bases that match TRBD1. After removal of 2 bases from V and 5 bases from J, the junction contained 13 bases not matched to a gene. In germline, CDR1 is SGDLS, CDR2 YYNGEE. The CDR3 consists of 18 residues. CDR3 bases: TGTGCCAGCAGCGTCAGACCAACAGGGGGCGGTTTTACCGGGGAGCTGTTTTTT. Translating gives CASSVRPTGGGFTGELFF.

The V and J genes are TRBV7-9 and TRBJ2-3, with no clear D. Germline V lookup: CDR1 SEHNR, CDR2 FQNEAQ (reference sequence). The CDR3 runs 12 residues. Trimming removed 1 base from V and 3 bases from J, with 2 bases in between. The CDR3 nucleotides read TGTGCCAGCAGCTTAGAGACAGATACGCAGTATTTT. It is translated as CASSLETDTQYF.

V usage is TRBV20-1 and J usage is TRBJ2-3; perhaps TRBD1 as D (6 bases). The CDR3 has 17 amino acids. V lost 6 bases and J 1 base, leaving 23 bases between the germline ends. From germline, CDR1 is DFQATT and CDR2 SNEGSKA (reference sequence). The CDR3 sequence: CSAVHLASGARTDTQYF. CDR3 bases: TGCAGTGCCGTACATCTAGCATCAGGGGCCCGCACAGATACGCAGTATTTT.

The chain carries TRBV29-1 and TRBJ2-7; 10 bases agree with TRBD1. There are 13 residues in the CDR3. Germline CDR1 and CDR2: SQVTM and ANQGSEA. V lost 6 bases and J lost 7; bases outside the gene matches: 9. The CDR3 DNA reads TGCAGCGTAGATCCGGGACAGGGGAGAGAGCAGTACTTC. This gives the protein CSVDPGQGREQYF.

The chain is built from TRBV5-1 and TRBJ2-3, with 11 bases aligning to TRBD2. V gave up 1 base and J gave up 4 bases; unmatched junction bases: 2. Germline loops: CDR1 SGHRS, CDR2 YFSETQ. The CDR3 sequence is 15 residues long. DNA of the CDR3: TGCGCCAGCAGCTTGACTAGCGGGAGCTCAGATACGCAGTATTTT. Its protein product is CASSLTSGSSDTQYF.

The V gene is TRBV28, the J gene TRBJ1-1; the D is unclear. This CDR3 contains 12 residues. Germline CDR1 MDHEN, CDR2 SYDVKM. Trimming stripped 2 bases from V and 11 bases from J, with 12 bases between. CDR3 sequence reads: CASSLRSGSAFF. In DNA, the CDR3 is TGTGCCAGCAGTTTAAGGTCCGGGAGTGCTTTCTTT.

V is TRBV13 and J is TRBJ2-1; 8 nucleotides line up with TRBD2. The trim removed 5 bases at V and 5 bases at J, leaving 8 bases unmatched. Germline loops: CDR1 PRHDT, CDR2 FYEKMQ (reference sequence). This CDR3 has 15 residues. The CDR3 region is CASSPRAGVDNEQFF. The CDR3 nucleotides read TGTGCCAGCAGCCCCCGAGCGGGAGTCGACAATGAGCAGTTCTTC.

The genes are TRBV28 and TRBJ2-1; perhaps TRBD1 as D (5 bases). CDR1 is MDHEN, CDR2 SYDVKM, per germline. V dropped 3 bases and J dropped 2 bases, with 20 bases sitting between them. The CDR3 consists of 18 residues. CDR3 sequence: CASSFEAWRRATYNEQFF. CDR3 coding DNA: TGTGCCAGCAGTTTCGAGGCATGGCGCAGGGCGACCTACAATGAGCAGTTCTTC.

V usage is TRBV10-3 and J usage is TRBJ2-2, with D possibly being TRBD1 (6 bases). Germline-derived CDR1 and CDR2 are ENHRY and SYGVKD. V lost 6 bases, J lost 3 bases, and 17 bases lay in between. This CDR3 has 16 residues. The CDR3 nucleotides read TGTGCCATCAGGAGGACAGTGCTCGATGACACCGGGGAGCTGTTTTTT. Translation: CAIRRTVLDDTGELFF.

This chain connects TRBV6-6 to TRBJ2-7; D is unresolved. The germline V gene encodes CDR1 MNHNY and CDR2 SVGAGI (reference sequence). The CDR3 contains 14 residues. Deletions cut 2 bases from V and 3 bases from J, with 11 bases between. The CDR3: CASSYGLVSYEQYF. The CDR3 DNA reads TGTGCCAGCAGTTACGGGCTAGTAAGCTACGAGCAGTACTTC.

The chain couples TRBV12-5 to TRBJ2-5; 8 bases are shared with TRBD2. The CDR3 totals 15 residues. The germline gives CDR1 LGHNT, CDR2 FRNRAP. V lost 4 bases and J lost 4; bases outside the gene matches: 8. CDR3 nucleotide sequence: TGTGCTAGTGGTTCGGGACTAGTTGTAGGAGAGACCCAGTACTTC. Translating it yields CASGSGLVVGETQYF.